This entry describes one T cell receptor beta chain. Its antigen is not yet known. Base qualities were left out, and no much larger clone turns up one base away. This sample was taken from a study of T cells in Graves' hyperthyroidism and ophthalmopathy (dated by TCRdb to the late 2010s). Turning to the overall study: Peripheral blood was collected at initial diagnosis, before any treatment. TCR V-J signatures able to tell the groups apart were searched for in a discovery cohort of 100 or so patients, of whom more than 40 had Graves' ophthalmopathy and roughly 59 had stable Graves' hyperthyroidism. Whether ophthalmopathy could be predicted prospectively was tested in an independent validation cohort made up of 18 to 20 hyperthyroidism patients plus 17 patients who later progressed to ophthalmopathy. The roughly 91 discovery patients were randomly divided into training and test sets at a 7:3 ratio. In more than 5 Graves' hyperthyroidism patients, the study also compared T-cell repertoires from thyroid tissue with T-cell repertoires from blood. After blood sampling, hyperthyroidism patients were treated with methimazole at a starting dose of 30 mg daily, and ophthalmopathy patients were treated with high-dose intravenous methylprednisolone. The paper describes TCR Vbeta CDR3 sequencing of more than 120 peripheral blood samples, made up of 40 to 45 ophthalmopathy patients, around 73 hyperthyroidism patients and around 17 progressor patients. The research as a whole found: Most expanded thyroid clonotypes (frequency above 0.001) were also found in blood, which suggests that blood repertoires may mirror thyroid immune responses. Sample size was not statistically predetermined, and investigators were not blinded to group allocation. A 13 V-J signature model separated ophthalmopathy from stable hyperthyroidism, with roughly 88% sensitivity and 81% to 82% specificity in cross-validation and 80%/75% in testing. In validation, the model predicted progression to ophthalmopathy with about 71% sensitivity and roughly 75% specificity, a median of about 6 months before onset.

TCR beta CDR3 regions were amplified from RNA transcripts. For the first round of RT-PCR on the TCR CDR3, the HTBI primer set was used together with the Qiagen OneStep RT-PCR kit. Libraries were constructed in a second round of multiplex PCR, after which size selection and purification were carried out. Libraries were sequenced paired-end with 100 bp reads on an Illumina HiSeq2000. As for the original processing: SOAPnuke was used to process the raw data, with reads discarded if the reads contained adapters or uncalled bases, had a mean Phred below 15, or lacked an exact constant-primer or identifier match. High-quality paired reads were merged with COPE v1.2.5, and unique nucleotide sequences were defined as clonotypes. MiTCR v1.1 was used to align clonotypes to the IMGT TRBV, TRBD and TRBJ reference segments. The analysis was restricted to V-J combinations with a frequency above 0.0001, which together covered about 99% of the repertoires. A TCS score was defined as the ratio of F50 (clonal expansion) to E x V (chaos), with BLOSUM62-based TCRdist applied between CDR3 peptides within each V-J. Welch's t-statistics and random forest reduced around 550 V-J features to about 13, which were used in a naive Bayes classifier (R e1071). The Morisita-Horn index was used to measure how similar the thyroid and blood repertoires were. TCRdb redid the processing of the public reads, applying fastp at Q25 and MiXCR, and retained in-frame beta chains. When rows share a CDR3 protein, they turn into one entry using the most common DNA and genes. These V and J calls originate from TCRdb's pipeline instead of the authors' own analysis. The sample contains hundreds of thousands of distinct CDR3 sequences, over 35% of them found a single time. Approximately 8.7% of the sample belongs to the ten largest clones.

Graves' hyperthyroidism was defined as stable when no progression to ophthalmopathy occurred over 18 months of follow-up. Hyperthyroidism patients were aged 18 to 65 years and newly diagnosed, with disease duration of less than 2 months. Patients with uncontrolled infections, other autoimmune diseases, pregnancy or lactation were excluded. Clinical symptoms, serum thyroxine and TRAb, thyroid ultrasound, and orbital computed tomography formed the basis for the diagnoses. PBMCs were separated from 7.5 to 10 ml of fresh peripheral blood using Ficoll-Paque density gradient centrifugation. Total RNA was extracted using Trizol reagent, and RNA quality was assessed on an Agilent 2100 Bioanalyzer. The TCR sequence derives from a man aged 18 to 30 with Graves' hyperthyroidism. Source material: blood.

Read as DNA, the sequence is TGTGCCAGCAGCTTAGGGGGACTAGCGGGAGGGGCAGACACCATATATTTT. Translated, this is CASSLGGLAGGADTIYF. The chain is encoded by TRBV7-8 joined to TRBJ1-3, and TRBD1 may be the D gene, going by 5 matching bases. There are 17 amino acids in the CDR3, from cysteine to phenylalanine inclusive. Only the CDR3 part of the read is kept: 51 bases, read in frame from the first base. V gives up 1 base and J gives up 8 bases, and the segment between their germline ends measures 21 bases. CDR1 and CDR2 are read off the germline V gene as SGHVS and FQNEAQ.